This T cell receptor (beta chain) was sequenced in a study of Graves' ophthalmopathy and Graves' hyperthyroidism. The study, taken as a whole, reports: A 13-signature model separated ophthalmopathy from stable hyperthyroidism, reaching less than 90% sensitivity and roughly 82% specificity cross-validated. Both a roughly 68% sensitivity and a 72.22% specificity characterized the model's predictions of ophthalmopathy progression. Most expanded clonotypes in thyroid above 0.001 frequency also showed up in blood.

Between the trimmed V and J ends, which lost 3 bases and 5 bases, there was a span of 11 bases. The CDR3 has 13 amino acids. More than 7.5 ml of fresh blood yielded the PBMCs by density gradient. This clonotype showed up many times. As yet, its antigen is unknown. Researchers took RNA transcripts and amplified TCR beta CDR3 regions from them. The authors performed first-round RT-PCR with HTBI primers and then a second-round multiplex PCR. Using its own MiXCR run on the multiplex PCR reads, TCRdb lists one record per CDR3 protein. The repertoire holds 170,000 or so distinct CDR3 sequences, around 39% seen once, with about 9.5% in the top ten.

The chain carries TRBV12-3 or TRBV12-4 and TRBJ2-7; D ambiguous. The sequence derives from a man aged 30-40 years with Graves' ophthalmopathy. The specimen sequenced was peripheral blood. The CDR3 sequence is CASSLSDSHEQYF. Here the CDR3 DNA reads TGTGCCAGCAGTTTGTCTGACTCTCACGAGCAGTACTTC.